The entry below describes one T cell receptor beta chain. In its sample, this clonotype was seen many times. What this receptor recognizes is not known. The record has no base qualities; no much larger clone is one base away. Libraries were built with PCR. TCRdb shows the sequencer as Illumina HiSeq 2500. TCR libraries were prepared with molecular barcoding, using unique molecular identifiers to normalize TCRbeta repertoire quantification. Starting from the raw public reads, TCRdb applied fastp trimming at Q25, assembled clones with MiXCR and retained in-frame beta chains. Every distinct CDR3 protein forms one entry, paired with its most common genes and DNA. This sample lists some 260,000 distinct CDR3 sequences; 20% to 30% were detected once. The ten largest make up about 4.8% of the sample. This specimen comes from a study of T-cell reconstitution after alpha-beta-depleted transplantation in children (dated by TCRdb to the mid-2010s). Context from the whole study: Using TCR repertoire profiling, the study quantitatively followed how T-cell immune reconstitution unfolded in children after TCRalphabeta/CD19-depleted allogeneic hematopoietic cell transplantation. What the authors observed across the whole study: Over subsequent months, a decline in hyperexpanded clone frequencies was noted, and after one year, T-cell counts and TCRbeta diversity were mostly ascribed to newly produced T cells. The high TCRbeta diversity at day 60 in some patients was ascribed to recipient T cells and intrathymic progenitors that had survived conditioning. About two months after transplant, the apparently early recovery of alphabetaT-cell counts reportedly depended on just several hundred clones that had expanded rapidly and came from non-depleted graft cells.

The CDR3, cysteine through phenylalanine, is 14 amino acids long. Just CDR3 DNA is preserved here, 42 bases in frame from base 1. V is trimmed back by 8 bases and J by 4 bases, and the junction contains 8 bases that no gene match accounts for. CDR1 and CDR2, per the germline V gene, are ENHRY and SYGVKD. Explained via the paper, the treatment or condition label denotes: allogeneic hematopoietic cell transplantation with graft depleted of TCRalphabeta T cells and CD19 B cells. The transplant recipients were children given TCRalphabeta/CD19-depleted allogeneic hematopoietic cell grafts. The sequenced sample was PBMCs, mostly from graft donor cells, obtained 360 days after TCRalphabeta/CD19-depleted stem cell transplant. The chain is made from TRBV10-3 and TRBJ2-7; TRBD1 lines up with 10 middle nucleotides. The receptor's source is a female patient aged 2-10 years who had a stem cell transplant for congenital amegakaryocytic thrombocytopenia, so the T cells may come from the graft donor. Read as DNA, the sequence is TGTGCCATCGGTAGGGACAGGGGATCGTACGAGCAGTACTTC. Its coded protein is CAIGRDRGSYEQYF.